The clone carrying this TCR beta chain was recorded at least ten times. The antigen remains unidentified. TCRdb re-called the 5' RACE reads through MiXCR, storing one row per CDR3 protein. The sample lists fewer than 45,000 distinct CDR3 sequences, under 6.5% occurring once. The data originate from a study of neurological immune-mediated disorders. General study findings and limits: None of the CDR3 amino acid sequences found in expanded clones was shared across subjects. This suggests that the TCR-beta repertoires were private in all groups.

A blood bank in Maryland, USA, provided the volunteers who served as healthy controls. The study built sorted libraries from some 900,000 CD4+ or CD8+ T cells. Trimming took 1 base from V and 1 from J; bases not matched to a gene: 2. Germline CDR1 reads MDHEN; CDR2 reads SYDVKM. The CDR3 consists of 15 residues. The V gene is TRBV28, the J gene TRBJ2-5, with 8 nucleotides matching TRBD1. The sequenced sample was CD4+ T cells from blood. The receptor comes from a woman aged 40-49 years in good health. The CDR3 DNA is TGTGCCAGCAGTTTATCGGACAGGGTCCAAGAGACCCAGTACTTC. As protein: CASSLSDRVQETQYF.